These 20 T cell receptor beta chains share one sample of origin, sequenced in a study of blood T cell repertoires in COVID-19. Data came from immunoSEQ multiplex PCR; TCRdb stores just in-frame clones and leaves some out. The repertoire has about 81,000 clones, 75% to 95% of them found once; the top ten carry under 2%. Sequencing was carried out using peripheral blood. These receptors came from a woman in her 50s in a cohort sampled during active COVID-19.

The chain links TRBV7-2 to TRBJ2-1; tentative D call: TRBD2 (6 bases). This CDR3 contains 13 residues. V shed 5 bases and J shed 6 bases, with 11 bases lying between them. From germline, CDR1 is SGHTA and CDR2 FQGNSA. Here the CDR3 reads CASSPGGFNEQFF. As DNA, the CDR3 is TGTGCCAGCAGCCCAGGAGGGTTCAATGAGCAGTTCTTC. Full variable domain (missing parts from reference TRBV7-2 and TRBJ2-1): GAGVSQSPSNKVTEKGKDVELRCDPISGHTALYWYRQSLGQGLEFLIYFQGNSAPDKSGLPSDRFSAERTGGSVSTLTIQRTQQEDSAVYLCASSPGGFNEQFFGPGTRLTVL.

This clone has only one observation. This chain uses TRBV19 with TRBJ1-5; 7 bases are a match to TRBD1. Germline V gene lookup returns CDR1 LNHDA and CDR2 SQIVND (reference sequence). With V trimmed by 2 bases and J by 7 bases, 2 bases remained unmatched. This CDR3 is 13 amino acids long. This CDR3 is CASSIRQGQPQHF. CDR3 nucleotide sequence: TGTGCCAGTAGTATACGACAGGGCCAGCCCCAGCATTTT.

The rearrangement uses TRBV6-6 and TRBJ1-4; 11 nucleotides line up with TRBD1. Trimming removed 2 bases from V and 8 bases from J; junction bases left unmatched: 4. This CDR3 contains 15 residues. Germline V gene data show CDR1 as MNHNY and CDR2 as SVGAGI (reference sequence). CDR3 sequence: CASSYGQGAMEKLFF. The CDR3 coding sequence is TGTGCCAGCAGTTACGGACAGGGGGCGATGGAAAAACTGTTTTTT.

This chain's CDR3 is CSGEAHRAPNLNTEAFF. The CDR3 region has the DNA TGCAGCGGCGAGGCCCACAGGGCCCCCAACCTGAACACTGAAGCTTTCTTT. The chain joins TRBV29-1 to TRBJ1-1, with D tentatively TRBD1 (6 bases). Germline lookup yields CDR1 SQVTM and CDR2 ANQGSEA. Deletions cut 7 bases from V and 0 bases from J, with 24 bases between. The length of the CDR3 is 17 residues.

J is TRBJ2-1 and V is TRBV9; 14 bases are a match to TRBD2. Trimming at V came to 2 bases and at J to 7 bases, leaving 17 bases not matched to a gene. CDR1 is SGDLS, CDR2 YYNGEE, per germline. CDR3 length equals 20 residues. The CDR3 sequence is CASSVDPFPLTSGGENEQFF. The CDR3 DNA reads as TGTGCCAGCAGCGTCGACCCCTTCCCTTTGACTAGCGGGGGGGAGAATGAGCAGTTCTTC. The full variable domain, rest sourced from reference TRBV9 and TRBJ2-1, is DSGVTQTPKHLITATGQRVTLRCSPRSGDLSVYWYQQSLDQGLQFLIQYYNGEERAKGNILERFSAQQFPDLHSELNLSSLELGDSALYFCASSVDPFPLTSGGENEQFFGPGTRLTVL.

This chain joins TRBV18 and TRBJ2-4, with 7 bases that match TRBD1. The CDR3 is 14 amino acids. In germline, CDR1 is KGHSH, CDR2 LQKENI. After removal of 4 bases from V and 0 bases from J, the junction contained 0 bases not matched to a gene. This CDR3 reads CASSQGAAKNIQYF. The CDR3 DNA reads TGTGCCAGCTCACAGGGGGCAGCCAAAAACATTCAGTACTTC. The complete variable domain, with remaining parts taken from reference TRBV18 and TRBJ2-4, reads NAGVMQNPRHLVRRRGQEARLRCSPMKGHSHVYWYRQLPEEGLKFMVYLQKENIIDESGMPKERFSAEFPKEGPSILRIQQVVRGDSAAYFCASSQGAAKNIQYFGAGTRLSVL.

V usage is TRBV5-5 and J usage is TRBJ1-1, with a possible D match to TRBD1 (6 bases). CDR3 length: 15 amino acids. Looked up from germline, CDR1 is SGHKS and CDR2 is YYEKEE (reference sequence). Deletions cut 2 bases from V and 7 bases from J, with 18 bases between. The CDR3 spells CASSLVGAGAVEAFF. CDR3 DNA sequence: TGTGCCAGCAGCTTAGTGGGGGCGGGGGCTGTTGAAGCTTTCTTT.

The V and J genes are TRBV25-1 and TRBJ2-7; tentatively, D is TRBD1 (6 bases). V dropped 10 bases and J dropped 3 bases, with 16 bases sitting between them. The CDR3 totals 13 residues. The V gene's germline CDR1 is MGHDK and CDR2 SYGVNS. In nucleotides, the CDR3 is TGTGCCATTTCGGACAGTGGAAACTACGAGCAGTACTTC. It yields the protein CAISDSGNYEQYF.

V usage is TRBV5-1 and J usage is TRBJ2-2, with TRBD1 matching 8 bases. The CDR3 consists of 15 residues. V shed 4 bases, J shed 0 bases, and the junction held 2 bases outside the gene matches. CDR1 is SGHRS and CDR2 is YFSETQ in the germline V gene. In nucleotides, the CDR3 is TGCGCCAGCAGCAGACAGGGGACGAACACCGGGGAGCTGTTTTTT. This sequence encodes CASSRQGTNTGELFF.

The CDR3 region is CASSLSGIGGPGRPLHF. The CDR3 DNA is TGTGCCAGCAGTTTATCCGGTATCGGAGGCCCCGGTAGGCCCCTCCACTTT. The chain is built from TRBV28 and TRBJ1-6; no clear D. This CDR3 region has 17 residues. V lost 1 base, J lost 13 bases, and 23 bases lay in between. Germline assignment: CDR1 MDHEN and CDR2 SYDVKM.

V usage is TRBV7-9 and J usage is TRBJ2-1, with D tentatively TRBD2 (6 bases). CDR3 length equals 14 residues. V was cut by 1 base and J by 9 bases, with 13 bases left in between. Germline CDR1 and CDR2: SEHNR and FQNEAQ (reference sequence). CDR3 sequence: CASSLVEGSIEQFF. As DNA, the CDR3 is TGTGCCAGCAGCTTAGTGGAGGGGAGCATTGAGCAGTTCTTC.

The chain couples TRBV11-3 to TRBJ2-3; 7 bases line up with TRBD2. CDR1 SGHNT and CDR2 YENEEA come from the germline V gene. This CDR3 has 19 residues. With V trimmed by 4 bases and J by 4 bases, 20 bases remained unmatched. The CDR3 region has the DNA TGTGCCAGCAGCTCCCCCGCGACAAGCGGGATATCCTTGCCAGATACGCAGTATTTT. This translates into CASSSPATSGISLPDTQYF. The variable domain in full, completed from reference TRBV11-3 and TRBJ2-3, reads EAGVVQSPRYKIIEKKQPVAFWCNPISGHNTLYWYLQNLGQGPELLIRYENEEAVDDSQLPKDRFSAERLKGVDSTLKIQPAELGDSAVYLCASSSPATSGISLPDTQYFGPGTRLTVL.

This clone is medium-sized within its sample. This chain joins TRBV5-6 and TRBJ2-2, with 7 bases aligning to TRBD1. The CDR3 contains 16 residues. CDR1 is SGHDT, CDR2 YYEEEE, per germline. V shed 0 bases, J shed 3 bases, and the junction held 5 bases outside the gene matches. The CDR3 nucleotides read TGTGCCAGCAGCTTGGGGGGACAGCAACACACCGGGGAGCTGTTTTTT. Translating gives CASSLGGQQHTGELFF.

This clone was picked up one time. This chain connects TRBV11-2 to TRBJ2-7; 9 bases match TRBD1. After removal of 7 bases from V and 1 base from J, the junction contained 8 bases not matched to a gene. The CDR3 length is 15 residues. Per germline, CDR1 SGHAT and CDR2 FQNNGV. CDR3: CASTPTGGNSYEQYF. CDR3 sequence (DNA): TGTGCCAGCACCCCGACAGGGGGTAATTCCTACGAGCAGTACTTC.

J is TRBJ2-2 and V is TRBV4-2; TRBD1 agrees at 10 bases. The germline gives CDR1 LGHNA, CDR2 YNFKEQ. V shed 3 bases, J shed 5 bases, and the junction held 3 bases outside the gene matches. CDR3 length: 15 residues. Here the CDR3 reads CASSQGDRGTGELFF. Here the CDR3 DNA reads TGTGCCAGCAGCCAGGGGGACAGGGGTACCGGGGAGCTGTTTTTT.

The rearrangement joins TRBV13 to TRBJ2-2, with 11 positions matching TRBD1. Germline V gene data show CDR1 as PRHDT and CDR2 as FYEKMQ (reference sequence). V was pared by 4 bases and J by 4 bases, with 2 bases of the junction left unmatched. The CDR3 has 15 amino acids. CDR3 sequence (DNA): TGTGCCAGCAGCTGGGGACAGGGGGGCACCGGGGAGCTGTTTTTT. This gives the protein CASSWGQGGTGELFF.

The V and J genes are TRBV5-4 and TRBJ2-3; 9 bases fit TRBD2. Germline CDR1 reads SGHNT; CDR2 reads YYREEE (reference sequence). The CDR3 loop spans 17 amino acids. V lost 0 bases, J lost 2 bases, and 7 bases stayed unmatched. CDR3 loop: CASSLEARGGLTDTQYF. The DNA of the CDR3 is TGTGCCAGCAGCTTGGAGGCGCGGGGGGGCCTCACAGATACGCAGTATTTT.

The chain uses TRBV5-1 and TRBJ2-7, with D possibly matching TRBD1 (5 bases). The CDR3 runs 14 residues. The germline V gene encodes CDR1 SGHRS and CDR2 YFSETQ. Trimming removed 1 base from V and 0 bases from J, with 8 bases in between. CDR3 nucleotide sequence: TGCGCCAGCAGCTTGTTGGACACCTCCTACGAGCAGTACTTC. This translates into CASSLLDTSYEQYF.

This clone was detected only once. The rearrangement joins TRBV15 to TRBJ1-4, with TRBD1 matching over 7 bases. This CDR3 spans 15 amino acids. Germline CDR1 reads LNHNV; CDR2 reads YYDKDF (reference sequence). The trim removed 1 base at V and 8 bases at J, leaving 7 bases unmatched. The DNA of the CDR3 is TGTGCCACCAGCAGAGTTGGGACAGATGTAGAAAAACTGTTTTTT. It translates to CATSRVGTDVEKLFF.

The rearrangement links TRBV24-1 to TRBJ2-3, with TRBD1 matching over 7 bases. The V gene end was trimmed by 4 bases and the J gene end by 2 bases; junction bases not matched to a gene: 8. The CDR3 consists of 16 residues. Germline CDR1 KGHDR, CDR2 SFDVKD. CDR3 loop: CATSDPEGGFTDTQYF. The CDR3 DNA sequence: TGTGCCACCAGTGACCCCGAAGGGGGCTTCACAGATACGCAGTATTTT.